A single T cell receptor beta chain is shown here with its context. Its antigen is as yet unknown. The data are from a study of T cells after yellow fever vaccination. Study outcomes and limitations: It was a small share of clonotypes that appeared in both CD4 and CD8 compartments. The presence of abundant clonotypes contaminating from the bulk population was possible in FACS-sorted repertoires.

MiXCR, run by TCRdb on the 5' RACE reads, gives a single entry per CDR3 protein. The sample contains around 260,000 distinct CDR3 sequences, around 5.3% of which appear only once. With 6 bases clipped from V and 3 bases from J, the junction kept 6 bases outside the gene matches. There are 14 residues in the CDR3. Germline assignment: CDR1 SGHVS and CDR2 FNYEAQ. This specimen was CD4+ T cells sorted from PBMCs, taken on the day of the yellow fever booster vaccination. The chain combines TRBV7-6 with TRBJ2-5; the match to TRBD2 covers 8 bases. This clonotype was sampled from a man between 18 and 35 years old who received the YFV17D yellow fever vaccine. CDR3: CASRSVRGEETQYF. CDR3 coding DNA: TGTGCCAGCAGGTCCGTGCGGGGGGAAGAGACCCAGTACTTC.